The TCR beta chain under discussion was sequenced for a study of persistence of HIV-infected CD4 T cells. Whole-study results and caveats: Antigen-responding cells were enriched for degenerate expanded CDR3beta sequences.

An overlapping HIV-1 Gag peptide pool stimulated these cells at roughly 1 ug/peptide/mL. Sorting selected CD4+ T cells upregulating both CD40 ligand and CD69. Donors had undetectable plasma HIV-1 RNA, under 50 copies/mL, for 4+ years. Before stimulation, PBMCs underwent CD8+ T cell depletion. The libraries were made with immunoSEQ version 4 in survey mode. Sequencing used immunoSEQ multiplex PCR; TCRdb keeps in-frame clones, though not all of them. The data show nearly 20,000 clones, approximately 60% seen once. Trimming took off 0 bases at V and 0 bases at J, with 6 bases between the two ends. Germline values: CDR1 SGHRS, CDR2 YFSETQ. The CDR3 is 14 residues long. On this clone itself: Its antigen is currently unknown.

The chain employs TRBV5-1 and TRBJ1-1; D is undetermined. The origin of this receptor is an adult woman with HIV who was CMV-seropositive. The starting material was CD4+ T cells sorted from PBMCs after roughly 18-hour stimulation, obtained from a patient who received antiretroviral therapy. The CDR3 nucleotides read TGCGCCAGCAGCTTGGGGGTTATGAACACTGAAGCTTTCTTT. Its protein is CASSLGVMNTEAFF.